This T cell receptor (beta chain) was profiled in a study of CD8 T cells in Susac syndrome. Study-level findings and limits: TCR sequencing and HLA analysis covered a relatively small number of individuals.

RNA in amounts of roughly 0.5 to 1 ug was reverse transcribed with random hexamers. Amplification of TCR beta CDR3 spanned 54 Vbeta and 13 Jbeta via immunoSEQ multiplex PCR. TCRdb processed the immunoSEQ multiplex PCR reads anew with MiXCR; each CDR3 protein has one entry. Of a few hundred thousand distinct CDR3 sequences in the sample, 89% were seen once. Turning to this clonotype: The antigen is undetermined.

Sequencing of TCR beta was carried out in blood CD8+ and CD4+ T cells. This CDR3 is built from 15 residues. Germline CDR1 reads MGHRA; CDR2 reads YSYEKL. Trimming removed 0 bases from V and 2 bases from J, with 10 bases in between. The TCR comes from a human donor with multiple sclerosis. Sequenced material: CD8+ T cells from PBMCs. The chain joins TRBV4-1 to TRBJ2-5, with D hard to call. The CDR3 reads CASSQEGRSQETQYF. The CDR3, as DNA: TGCGCCAGCAGCCAAGAAGGACGGTCACAAGAGACCCAGTACTTC.